This T cell receptor beta chain is drawn from a study of response to subunit inactivated influenza vaccine. TCRdb processed the RT-PCR reads anew with MiXCR; each CDR3 protein has one entry. The sample contains just under 550,000 distinct CDR3 sequences, approximately 24% of which appear only once. This clonotype was picked up a small number of times. This sample also appeared in a second study, on T cells expressing NK-cell markers. That study reports: TCR beta cDNA was generated via 5'RACE template switching incorporating UMIs. The use of an anti-gamma-delta TCR antibody, which was added in several experiments, restricted sorting to T cells expressing alpha-beta TCR.

The sequence derives from a man aged 50 or older who received an inactivated influenza vaccine. The material was CD4+ T cells sorted from PBMCs, obtained 12 days after vaccination.

CDR3 loop: CASSLSQTYEQYF. The CDR3 DNA is TGCGCCAGCAGCTTGAGCCAGACCTACGAGCAGTACTTC. This chain uses TRBV5-1 with TRBJ2-7; the D is unclear. The CDR3 spans 13 residues. Trimming shortened V by 1 base and J by 2 bases, and 7 bases separated the two germline ends. Germline CDR1 is SGHRS and CDR2 is YFSETQ.